These 23 T cell receptor beta chains originate from one sample sequenced in a study of T cells in Graves' hyperthyroidism and ophthalmopathy. RNA transcripts yielded amplified TCR beta CDR3 regions. HTBI primers were used for first-round RT-PCR of the TCR CDR3. TCRdb re-called the multiplex PCR reads with MiXCR, one entry per CDR3 protein. The data show some 510,000 distinct CDR3 sequences, around 46% seen once. Sequencing input: peripheral blood or thyroid tissue (not recorded which). These receptors originate from a woman under 30 with Graves' hyperthyroidism.

There are many counts of this clonotype. The chain employs TRBV7-2 and TRBJ1-1; unclear D gene. Germline assignment: CDR1 SGHTA and CDR2 FQGNSA. V lost 3 bases to trimming and J lost 8 bases, with 10 bases between them. The CDR3 loop spans 12 amino acids. This CDR3 is CASSLLRTEAFF. The DNA for the CDR3 is TGTGCCAGCAGCTTGTTAAGGACCGAAGCTTTCTTT.

The DNA of the CDR3 is TGCGCCAGCAGCTTCCCGGGACATCCCTATGGCTACACCTTC. Its protein is CASSFPGHPYGYTF. The chain links TRBV5-1 to TRBJ1-2, with TRBD1 as a possible D gene (6 bases). Germline lookup yields CDR1 SGHRS and CDR2 YFSETQ. The V gene lost 2 bases and the J gene lost 4 bases, with 12 bases spanning the gap. The CDR3 loop spans 14 amino acids.

In its sample, this clonotype was seen many times. The V and J genes are TRBV7-8 and TRBJ2-5, with D possibly TRBD2 on 6 matching bases. This CDR3 region has 14 residues. V was clipped by 2 bases and J by 2 bases, with 9 bases between them. Germline V gene sequence: CDR1 SGHVS, CDR2 FQNEAQ. The CDR3 region is CASSLYAGQETQYF. In DNA, the CDR3 is TGTGCCAGCAGCTTATACGCGGGGCAAGAGACCCAGTACTTC.

The V call is TRBV25-1, the J call TRBJ1-3; no definite D call. With 11 bases removed from V and 3 bases from J, the gap between germline ends came to 8 bases. This CDR3 comprises 11 residues. The germline V gene encodes CDR1 MGHDK and CDR2 SYGVNS. The DNA for the CDR3 is TGTGCCCTCGGACTTGGAAACACCATATATTTT. Protein: CALGLGNTIYF.

The chain links TRBV5-1 to TRBJ1-3; D possibly corresponds to TRBD1 (5 bases). There are 16 residues in the CDR3. CDR1 and CDR2 (germline): SGHRS, YFSETQ. Trimming cost V 0 bases and J 3 bases, with 13 bases left between them. CDR3 loop: CASSLDPRVFGNTIYF. The CDR3, as DNA: TGCGCCAGCAGCTTGGACCCCAGGGTCTTTGGAAACACCATATATTTT. The entire variable domain, with the rest obtained from reference TRBV5-1 and TRBJ1-3, is as follows: KAGVTQTPRYLIKTRGQQVTLSCSPISGHRSVSWYQQTPGQGLQFLFEYFSETQRNKGNFPGRFSGRQFSNSRSEMNVSTLELGDSALYLCASSLDPRVFGNTIYFGEGSWLTVV.

V gene TRBV24-1 combines with J gene TRBJ1-2; D not certain. This CDR3 region has 17 residues. From germline, CDR1 is KGHDR and CDR2 SFDVKD. V was clipped by 2 bases and J by 3 bases, with 18 bases between them. The CDR3 coding sequence is TGTGCCACCAGTGATTCGGCATCACCCCTCTATGACTATGGCTACACCTTC. This gives the protein CATSDSASPLYDYGYTF.

The genes are TRBV15 and TRBJ2-3; no firm D call. This CDR3 comprises 12 residues. V was pared by 1 base and J by 5 bases, with 4 bases between. From germline, CDR1 is LNHNV and CDR2 YYDKDF (reference sequence). For the CDR3, the DNA is TGTGCCACCAGCAGAGTAAGAGATACGCAGTATTTT. Protein sequence: CATSRVRDTQYF. Full variable domain (remainder filled in from reference TRBV15 and TRBJ2-3): DAMVIQNPRYQVTQFGKPVTLSCSQTLNHNVMYWYQQKSSQAPKLLFHYYDKDFNNEADTPDNFQSRRPNTSFCFLDIRSPGLGDTAMYLCATSRVRDTQYFGPGTRLTVL.

The table lists this clonotype with a few counts. An end of the junction differs from the germline gene, which may be a read error. The V call is TRBV11-3, the J call TRBJ2-7, with TRBD2 as a possible D gene (6 bases). The germline V gene encodes CDR1 SGHNT and CDR2 YENEEA. The CDR3 has 15 residues. The CDR3 is CASSLESGSPYEQYF. CDR3 in DNA: TGTGCCAGCAGCCTAGAATCCGGGAGTCCCTACGAGCAGTACTTC.

This clonotype was found many times. V and J are TRBV6-6 and TRBJ2-5, with 7 positions matching TRBD2. With V trimmed by 0 bases and J by 1 base, 2 bases remained unmatched. This CDR3 spans 15 amino acids. Germline CDR1 MNHNY, CDR2 SVGAGI (reference sequence). CDR3 sequence reads: CASSYSLATQETQYF. DNA for the CDR3: TGTGCCAGCAGTTACTCACTAGCGACCCAAGAGACCCAGTACTTC.

This chain joins TRBV5-1 and TRBJ1-3; D is ambiguous. V shed 0 bases and J shed 0 bases, with 7 bases lying between them. The CDR3 totals 15 residues. CDR1 is SGHRS, CDR2 YFSETQ, per germline. In nucleotides, the CDR3 is TGCGCCAGCAGCTTGGAACCGCTCTCTGGAAACACCATATATTTT. Translating it yields CASSLEPLSGNTIYF.

This clonotype showed up just a few times. V gene TRBV13 combines with J gene TRBJ1-4; a weak D match, TRBD1 (5 bases). This CDR3 is built from 15 residues. V shed 2 bases and J shed 3 bases, with 10 bases lying between them. Germline V gene lookup returns CDR1 PRHDT and CDR2 FYEKMQ (reference sequence). The CDR3 nucleotides are TGTGCCAGCAGCTTATGGGGGACGGCTAATGAAAAACTGTTTTTT. This codes for CASSLWGTANEKLFF.

This clonotype was counted many times. J is TRBJ1-4 and V is TRBV2; 8 nucleotides line up with TRBD1. The CDR3 runs to 12 residues. Germline V gives CDR1 SNHLY, CDR2 FYNNEI. The V segment lost 7 bases and the J segment 7 bases; nucleotides outside the gene matches: 2. The CDR3 region has the DNA TGTGCCAGCAATACAGGGGGTGAAAAACTGTTTTTT. This translates into CASNTGGEKLFF.

J is TRBJ1-2 and V is TRBV9; a weak D match, TRBD1 (5 bases). The ends were cut back, 0 bases at V and 3 bases at J, with 15 bases in the middle. The CDR3 is 16 amino acids. Germline assignment: CDR1 SGDLS and CDR2 YYNGEE. Here the CDR3 DNA reads TGTGCCAGCAGCGTAGCTAAGGAGGGGTCATACTATGGCTACACCTTC. Protein sequence: CASSVAKEGSYYGYTF.

This clonotype was found a few times. J is TRBJ2-7 and V is TRBV5-6, with D possibly being TRBD1 (6 bases). V shed 0 bases and J shed 2 bases, with 12 bases lying between them. The germline gives CDR1 SGHDT, CDR2 YYEEEE. The CDR3 length is 15 residues. The CDR3 nucleotides are TGTGCCAGCAGCTTGGACGGGACACCTCCCTACGAGCAGTACTTC. Translation gives CASSLDGTPPYEQYF. The whole variable domain, remainder taken from reference TRBV5-6 and TRBJ2-7, is DAGVTQSPTHLIKTRGQQVTLRCSPKSGHDTVSWYQQALGQGPQFIFQYYEEEERQRGNFPDRFSGHQFPNYSSELNVNALLLGDSALYLCASSLDGTPPYEQYFGPGTRLTVT.

V usage is TRBV10-1 and J usage is TRBJ1-1; a possible D gene is TRBD1 (5 bases). V was trimmed by 8 bases and J by 1 base, leaving 11 bases between them. From germline, CDR1 is WNHNN and CDR2 SYGVQD (reference sequence). This CDR3 is built from 13 residues. The DNA for the CDR3 is TGCGCCAGCCTAGAGAGGGGGAACACTGAAGCTTTCTTT. It is translated as CASLERGNTEAFF.

To note about this clonotype: A read error is possible here, since a much larger clone lies one base away. The chain joins TRBV19 to TRBJ1-5; D is uncertain. Trimming cost V 5 bases and J 10 bases, with 12 bases left between them. Germline lookup yields CDR1 LNHDA and CDR2 SQIVND (reference sequence). The CDR3 covers 12 residues. As DNA, the CDR3 is TGTGCCAGTAGTGCCGAGTGGGTCCCCCAGCATTTT. Amino acid sequence: CASSAEWVPQHF.

The rearrangement joins TRBV19 to TRBJ2-5; TRBD2 matches 11 bases. V lost 4 bases to trimming and J lost 4 bases; unmatched junction nucleotides: 5. The CDR3 loop spans 15 amino acids. Germline V lookup: CDR1 LNHDA, CDR2 SQIVND (reference sequence). The DNA for the CDR3 is TGTGCCAGTAGTAGCCCCGGGACTAGCGGAGAGACCCAGTACTTC. Translated, it gives CASSSPGTSGETQYF.

As concerns this clonotype: A much larger clone differs by one base, so this may be a read error. V gene TRBV2 combines with J gene TRBJ1-1; D is possibly TRBD1 (5 bases). The CDR3 loop spans 13 amino acids. Germline-derived CDR1 and CDR2 are SNHLY and FYNNEI. CDR3 amino acids: CAGSDDSYTEAFF. CDR3 DNA sequence: TGTGCCGGCAGTGACGACAGCTACACTGAAGCTTTCTTT.

A note on this clonotype: The germline gene is not matched at one end of the junction; a read error may be the cause. Here the CDR3 reads CATSSRQGANVLTF. The CDR3 nucleotides read TGTGCCACCAGCAGCAGACAGGGGGCTAACGTCCTGACTTTC. This chain uses TRBV15 with TRBJ2-6, with 10 bases identical to TRBD1. Looked up from germline, CDR1 is LNHNV and CDR2 is YYDKDF (reference sequence). This CDR3 is 14 amino acids long.

This clonotype was recorded at least ten times. This chain uses TRBV7-9 with TRBJ1-6; 9 bases map to TRBD1. The CDR3 loop spans 15 amino acids. The ends lost 5 bases at V and 5 bases at J; junction bases unmatched: 4. Germline V gene sequence: CDR1 SEHNR, CDR2 FQNEAQ (reference sequence). This CDR3 reads CASSRRTGDNSPLHF. CDR3 bases: TGTGCCAGCAGCAGGAGGACAGGGGATAATTCACCCCTCCACTTT.

About this clonotype: This may stem from a read error, because a much larger clone lies one nucleotide away. The gene calls are TRBV9 and TRBJ1-4, with a weak D call TRBD1 (5 bases). Looked up from germline, CDR1 is SGDLS and CDR2 is YYNGEE. There are 14 residues in the CDR3. Trimming removed 6 bases from V and 6 bases from J, with 15 bases in between. This CDR3 is CASTPTEQDEKLFF. The DNA of the CDR3 is TGTGCCAGCACGCCGACAGAGCAGGATGAAAAACTGTTTTTT. Full variable domain (remainder filled in from reference TRBV9 and TRBJ1-4): DSGVTQTPKHLITATGQRVTLRCSPRSGDLSVYWYQQSLDQGLQFLIQYYNGEERAKGNILERFSAQQFPDLHSELNLSSLELGDSALYFCASTPTEQDEKLFFGSGTQLSVL.

This clonotype was seen only once. The rearrangement links TRBV6-1 to TRBJ2-5; D not certain. Germline assignment: CDR1 MNHNS and CDR2 SASEGT. Trimming stripped 4 bases from V and 7 bases from J, with 7 bases between. The CDR3 sequence is 11 residues long. DNA of the CDR3: TGTGCCAGCAGTGCCTGGGGGACCCAGTACTTC. Residues: CASSAWGTQYF.

This clonotype was detected a few times. The V and J genes are TRBV9 and TRBJ2-5, with 10 bases aligning to TRBD1. J lost 5 bases, V lost 1 base, and 11 bases had no gene match. Per germline, CDR1 SGDLS and CDR2 YYNGEE. There are 17 residues in the CDR3. The CDR3 DNA reads as TGTGCCAGCAGCGTAAACCTCCTTGACAGGGGGCGTGAGACCCAGTACTTC. This encodes CASSVNLLDRGRETQYF.